The rows below give T cell receptor beta chains drawn from one sample of a study of response to subunit inactivated influenza vaccine. MiXCR, applied by TCRdb to the RT-PCR reads, yields one record per CDR3 protein. The data hold about 570,000 distinct CDR3 sequences, with around 10% observed a single time. The data were also submitted as part of a second study, on T cells expressing NK-cell markers.

Sequencing used PBMCs from blood, obtained on the day of vaccination. These receptors all come from a middle-aged man who received an inactivated influenza vaccine. Each CDR3 is given with its conserved first and last residue. D genes are given only for firm matches. For some rows the clone size is stated as once, few or many, or as a class when expanded; others skip it.

>few|TRBJ2-5|TRBD1|TRBV9
CASSVARGPQETQYF
TGTGCCAGCAGCGTAGCGAGGGGGCCCCAGGAGACCCAGTACTTC
>-|TRBJ2-6|-|TRBV11-2
CASSFRGLEANVLTF
TGTGCCAGCAGTTTCCGGGGCCTGGAGGCCAACGTCCTGACTTTC
>-|TRBJ2-2|-|TRBV19
CASSGWRTGELFF
TGTGCCAGTAGTGGGTGGCGAACCGGGGAGCTGTTTTTT
>-|TRBJ2-7|-|TRBV10-3
CAISDGSSAYEQYF
TGTGCCATCAGTGACGGATCTAGCGCCTACGAGCAGTACTTC
>few|TRBJ1-6|-|TRBV6-2/TRBV6-3
CASSYADSPLHF
TGTGCCAGCAGTTACGCTGATTCACCCCTCCACTTT
>-|TRBJ2-4|-|TRBV28
CASSFSKLNIQYF
TGTGCCAGCAGCTTCTCCAAATTAAACATTCAGTACTTC
>many|TRBJ2-5|-|TRBV20-1
CSARREFVETQYF
TGCAGTGCTAGGAGGGAGTTTGTAGAGACCCAGTACTTC
>-|TRBJ1-5|-|TRBV7-8
CASSLSVDVQPQHF
TGTGCCAGCAGCTTGTCTGTGGATGTGCAGCCCCAGCATTTT
>few|TRBJ1-1|-|TRBV4-3
CASSQDYLRGQSFF
TGCGCCAGCAGCCAAGATTATCTTCGCGGTCAATCTTTCTTT
>-|TRBJ2-3|-|TRBV19
CASSIVTGAGTDTQYF
TGTGCCAGTAGTATAGTAACGGGGGCGGGTACAGATACGCAGTATTTT
>-|TRBJ2-3|-|TRBV25-1
CASSEYSGADTQYF
TGTGCCAGCAGTGAATACTCGGGGGCAGATACGCAGTATTTT
>-|TRBJ1-2|-|TRBV4-3
CASSHLTANYGYTF
TGCGCCAGCAGCCACCTGACAGCTAACTATGGCTACACCTTC
>few|TRBJ2-3|-|TRBV12-3/TRBV12-4
CASSFPAGPSTDTQYF
TGTGCCAGCAGTTTCCCCGCTGGTCCGAGCACAGATACGCAGTATTTT